Sequencing of this T cell receptor (beta chain) was carried out in a study of blood T cells in healthy people across ages. This clonotype was recorded many times. Its antigen remains unknown. General study points: Changes in expanded clonotypes were possibly confounded, as the CMV status of donors was unknown.

Sample-barcoded 5' priming and a J-beta primer mix drove a second PCR of about 6 to 11 cycles. Each sample yielded at least 3 million CDR3-containing paired-end reads. TCRdb redid the calling of the 5' RACE reads with MiXCR, one entry per CDR3 protein. Of around 1,500,000 distinct CDR3 sequences listed, approximately 30% are singletons. CDR3 size: 16 residues. V shed 0 bases, J shed 3 bases, and the junction held 7 bases outside the gene matches. Germline-derived CDR1 and CDR2 are LGHNA and YNFKEQ. This receptor was obtained from a woman aged 25 to 39 in good health. The rearrangement links TRBV4-2 to TRBJ2-5, with 7 bases aligning to TRBD2. Sequencing was carried out using blood. CDR3 sequence (DNA): TGTGCCAGCAGCCAAGATGGGACTAATATAGAAGAGACCCAGTACTTC. Residues: CASSQDGTNIEETQYF.